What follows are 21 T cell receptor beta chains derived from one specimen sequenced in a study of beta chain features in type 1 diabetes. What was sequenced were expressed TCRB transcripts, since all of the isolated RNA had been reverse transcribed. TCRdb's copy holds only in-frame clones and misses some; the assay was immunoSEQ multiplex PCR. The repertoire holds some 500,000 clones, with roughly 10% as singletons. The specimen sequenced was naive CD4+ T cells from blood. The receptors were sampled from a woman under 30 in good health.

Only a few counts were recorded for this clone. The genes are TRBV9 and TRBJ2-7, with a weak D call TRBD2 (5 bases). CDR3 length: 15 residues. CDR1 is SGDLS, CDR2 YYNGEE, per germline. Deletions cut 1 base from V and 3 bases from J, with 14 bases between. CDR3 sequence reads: CASSVSGREFYEQYF. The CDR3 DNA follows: TGTGCCAGCAGCGTAAGTGGCCGGGAATTCTACGAGCAGTACTTC.

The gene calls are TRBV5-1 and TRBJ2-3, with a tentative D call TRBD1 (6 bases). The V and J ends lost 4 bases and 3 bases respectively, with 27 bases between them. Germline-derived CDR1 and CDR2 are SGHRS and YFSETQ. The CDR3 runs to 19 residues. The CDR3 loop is CASSLVLPVGRGFTDTQYF. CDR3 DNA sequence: TGCGCCAGCAGCCTTGTCCTCCCGGTTGGCAGGGGATTTACAGATACGCAGTATTTT.

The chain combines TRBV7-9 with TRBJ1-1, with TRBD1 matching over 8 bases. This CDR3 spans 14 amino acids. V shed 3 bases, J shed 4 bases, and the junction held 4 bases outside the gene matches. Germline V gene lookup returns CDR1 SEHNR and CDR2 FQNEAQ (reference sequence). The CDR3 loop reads CASSFQGASTEAFF. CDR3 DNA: TGTGCCAGCAGCTTTCAGGGGGCGAGCACTGAAGCTTTCTTT.

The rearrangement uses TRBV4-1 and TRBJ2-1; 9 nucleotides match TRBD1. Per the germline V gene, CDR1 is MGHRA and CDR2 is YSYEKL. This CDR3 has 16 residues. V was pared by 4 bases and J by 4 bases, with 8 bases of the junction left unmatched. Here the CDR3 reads CASSRSRDRVYNEQFF. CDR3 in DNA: TGCGCCAGCAGCCGCTCCCGGGACAGGGTTTACAATGAGCAGTTCTTC.

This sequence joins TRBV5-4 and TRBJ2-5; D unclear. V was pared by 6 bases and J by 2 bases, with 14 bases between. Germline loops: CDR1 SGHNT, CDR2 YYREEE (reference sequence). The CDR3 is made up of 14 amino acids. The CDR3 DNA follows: TGTGCCAGCAATATACCAGGAGTGCAAGAGACCCAGTACTTC. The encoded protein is CASNIPGVQETQYF.

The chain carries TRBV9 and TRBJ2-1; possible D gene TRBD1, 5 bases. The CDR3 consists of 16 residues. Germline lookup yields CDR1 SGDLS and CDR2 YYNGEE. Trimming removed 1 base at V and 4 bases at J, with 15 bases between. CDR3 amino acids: CASSVSPQGLYNEQFF. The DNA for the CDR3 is TGTGCCAGCAGCGTATCCCCGCAGGGCCTATACAATGAGCAGTTCTTC.

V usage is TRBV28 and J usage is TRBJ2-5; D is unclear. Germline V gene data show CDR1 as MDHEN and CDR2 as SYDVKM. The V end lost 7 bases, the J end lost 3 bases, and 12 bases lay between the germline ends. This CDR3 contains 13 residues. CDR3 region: CASMLRWKETQYF. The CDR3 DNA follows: TGTGCCAGCATGCTCCGGTGGAAAGAGACCCAGTACTTC.

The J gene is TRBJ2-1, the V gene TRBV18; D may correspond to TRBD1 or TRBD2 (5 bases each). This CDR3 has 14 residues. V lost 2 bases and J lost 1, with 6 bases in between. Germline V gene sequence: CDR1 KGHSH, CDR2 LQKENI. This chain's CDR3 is CASSPEGSYNEQFF. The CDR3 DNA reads TGTGCCAGCTCACCAGAGGGGTCCTACAATGAGCAGTTCTTC.

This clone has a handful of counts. Here the CDR3 reads CASSSAGRNTGELFF. CDR3 nucleotides: TGTGCCAGCAGCTCCGCCGGACGGAACACCGGGGAGCTGTTTTTT. This chain connects TRBV5-4 to TRBJ2-2, with D uncertain. The CDR3 contains 15 residues. Trimming took off 3 bases at V and 1 base at J, with 10 bases between the two ends. Per germline, CDR1 SGHNT and CDR2 YYREEE (reference sequence).

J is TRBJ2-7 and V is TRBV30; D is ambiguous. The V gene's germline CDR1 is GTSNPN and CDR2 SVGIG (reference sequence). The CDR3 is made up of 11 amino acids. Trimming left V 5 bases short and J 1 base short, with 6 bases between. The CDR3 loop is CAWGDSYEQYF. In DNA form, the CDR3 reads TGTGCCTGGGGGGATTCCTACGAGCAGTACTTC.

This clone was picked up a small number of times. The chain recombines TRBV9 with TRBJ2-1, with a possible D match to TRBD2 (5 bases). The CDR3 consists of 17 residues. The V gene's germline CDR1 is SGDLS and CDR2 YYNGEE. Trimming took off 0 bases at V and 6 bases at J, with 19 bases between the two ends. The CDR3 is CASSVATRVSSSNEQFF. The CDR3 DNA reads TGTGCCAGCAGCGTAGCTACGAGGGTGTCTAGCTCCAATGAGCAGTTCTTC.

CDR3 sequence: CASSVGAGDGSTEQFF. The CDR3 DNA follows: TGTGCCAGCAGCGTAGGTGCAGGGGACGGGTCCACTGAGCAGTTCTTC. This chain joins TRBV9 and TRBJ2-1; possibly TRBD1 for D (6 bases). V gave up 0 bases and J gave up 9 bases, with 19 bases separating them. CDR3 size: 16 residues. From germline, CDR1 is SGDLS and CDR2 YYNGEE.

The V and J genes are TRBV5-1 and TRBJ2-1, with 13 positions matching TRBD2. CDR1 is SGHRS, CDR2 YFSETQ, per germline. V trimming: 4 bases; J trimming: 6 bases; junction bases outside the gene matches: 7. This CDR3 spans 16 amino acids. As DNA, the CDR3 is TGCGCCAGCAGCGCCAGACTAGCGGGAGGAGTCAATGAGCAGTTCTTC. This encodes CASSARLAGGVNEQFF.

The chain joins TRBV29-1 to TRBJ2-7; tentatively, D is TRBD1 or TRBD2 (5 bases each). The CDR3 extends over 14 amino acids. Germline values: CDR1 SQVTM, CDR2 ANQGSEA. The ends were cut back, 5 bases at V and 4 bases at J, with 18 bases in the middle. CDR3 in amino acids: CSVSDGTGVYEQYV. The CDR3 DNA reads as TGCAGCGTTTCTGACGGGACCGGGGTATACGAGCAGTACGTC.

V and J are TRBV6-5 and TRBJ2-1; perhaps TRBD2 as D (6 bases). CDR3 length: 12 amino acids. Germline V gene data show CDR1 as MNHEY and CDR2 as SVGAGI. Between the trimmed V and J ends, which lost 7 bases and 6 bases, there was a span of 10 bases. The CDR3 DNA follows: TGTGCCAGCACCTACGGGGGCAATGAGCAGTTCTTC. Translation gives CASTYGGNEQFF.

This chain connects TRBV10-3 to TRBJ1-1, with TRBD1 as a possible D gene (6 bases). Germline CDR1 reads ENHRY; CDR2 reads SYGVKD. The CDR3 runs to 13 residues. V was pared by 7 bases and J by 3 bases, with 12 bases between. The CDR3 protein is CAINAGEDTEAFF. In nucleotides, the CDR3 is TGTGCCATCAACGCAGGGGAGGACACTGAAGCTTTCTTT.

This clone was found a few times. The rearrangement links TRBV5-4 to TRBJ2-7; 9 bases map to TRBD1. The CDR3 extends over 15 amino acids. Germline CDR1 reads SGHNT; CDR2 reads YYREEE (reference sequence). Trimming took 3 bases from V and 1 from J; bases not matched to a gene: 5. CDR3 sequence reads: CASSSGTGRSYEQYF. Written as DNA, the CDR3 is TGTGCCAGCAGCTCCGGGACAGGGCGGTCCTACGAGCAGTACTTC.

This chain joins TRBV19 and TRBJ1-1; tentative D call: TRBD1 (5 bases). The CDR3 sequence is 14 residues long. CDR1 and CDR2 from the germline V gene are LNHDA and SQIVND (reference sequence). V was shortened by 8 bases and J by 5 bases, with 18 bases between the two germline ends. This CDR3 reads CASETGRHSTEAFF. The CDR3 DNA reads TGTGCCAGTGAGACGGGACGCCATTCGACTGAAGCTTTCTTT.

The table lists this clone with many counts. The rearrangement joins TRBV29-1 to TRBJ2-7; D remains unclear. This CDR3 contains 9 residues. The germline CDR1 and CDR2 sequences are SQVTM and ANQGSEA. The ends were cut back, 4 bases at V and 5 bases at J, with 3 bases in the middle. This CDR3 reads CSVGDEQYV. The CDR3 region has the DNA TGCAGCGTTGGTGACGAGCAGTACGTC.

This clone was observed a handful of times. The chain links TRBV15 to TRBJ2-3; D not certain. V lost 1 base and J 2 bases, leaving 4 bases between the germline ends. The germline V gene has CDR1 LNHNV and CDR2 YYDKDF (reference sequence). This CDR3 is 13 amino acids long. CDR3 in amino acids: CATSRGNTDTQYF. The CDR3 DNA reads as TGTGCCACCAGCAGAGGTAACACAGATACGCAGTATTTT. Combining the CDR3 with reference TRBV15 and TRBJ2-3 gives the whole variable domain DAMVIQNPRYQVTQFGKPVTLSCSQTLNHNVMYWYQQKSSQAPKLLFHYYDKDFNNEADTPDNFQSRRPNTSFCFLDIRSPGLGDTAMYLCATSRGNTDTQYFGPGTRLTVL.

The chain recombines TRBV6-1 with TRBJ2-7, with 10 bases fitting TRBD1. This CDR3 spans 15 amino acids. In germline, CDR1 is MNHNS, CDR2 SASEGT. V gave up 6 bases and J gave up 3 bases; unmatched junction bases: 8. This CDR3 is CASRLDRGTFYEQYV. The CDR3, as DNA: TGTGCCAGCAGATTGGACAGGGGGACTTTCTACGAGCAGTACGTC.